A selection of T cell receptor beta chains follows, all from one sample in a study of blood T cell repertoires in COVID-19. Measured with immunoSEQ multiplex PCR; TCRdb has only the in-frame clones, and not every one. The sample includes around 160,000 clones, roughly nine tenths of them seen just once. Sample: PBMCs or T cells enriched from blood (not recorded which). These receptors were obtained from a middle-aged woman who had been exposed to COVID-19. Each CDR3 is given with its conserved first and last residue. The D gene is left open where the match is weak. A row's size may be missing; if present it is once, few, many or a size class.

once | TRBJ1-2 | TRBV6-5 | NA | CASSPLRGGYTF | TGTGCCAGCAGTCCCCTCAGGGGCGGCTACACCTTC
NA | TRBJ1-3 | TRBV19 | NA | CASVLPPNTIYF | TGTGCCAGCGTTCTCCCCCCGAACACCATATATTTT
NA | TRBJ1-5 | TRBV6-4 | TRBD1 | CASQSWTGPKSDQPQHF | TGTGCCAGCCAAAGTTGGACAGGCCCAAAGAGTGATCAGCCCCAGCATTTT
NA | TRBJ2-5 | TRBV10-3 | TRBD2 | CAISKGLAGELWDF | TGTGCCATCAGTAAGGGACTAGCGGGAGAATTGTGGGACTTC
NA | TRBJ2-7 | TRBV11-2 | NA | CASSLERGPYEQYF | TGTGCCAGCAGCTTAGAGCGGGGGCCCTACGAGCAGTACTTC
NA | TRBJ2-3 | TRBV28 | TRBD1 | CASSYPFRQGQDTQYF | TGTGCCAGCAGTTATCCATTCCGACAGGGTCAAGATACGCAGTATTTT
few | TRBJ1-5 | TRBV2 | NA | CASSESRANQPQHF | TGTGCCAGCAGTGAGAGCAGGGCTAATCAGCCCCAGCATTTT
NA | TRBJ2-2 | TRBV6-6 | TRBD1 | CATYRGGTGELFF | TGTGCCACATACAGGGGTGGCACCGGGGAGCTGTTTTTT
NA | TRBJ1-2 | TRBV19 | NA | CASSLRGSEGYTF | TGTGCCAGTAGTCTCAGGGGTTCGGAGGGCTACACCTTC
few | TRBJ1-5 | TRBV28 | TRBD1 | CASTKGPGQGASF | TGTGCCAGCACCAAAGGACCGGGACAGGGGGCGTCTTTT
NA | TRBJ1-4 | TRBV5-6 | NA | CASSLPRADFEKLFF | TGTGCCAGCAGCTTGCCCCGGGCGGACTTTGAAAAACTGTTTTTT
NA | TRBJ1-2 | TRBV6-5 | NA | CASSYWAGLANYGYTF | TGTGCCAGCAGTTATTGGGCAGGGTTGGCGAACTATGGCTACACCTTC
NA | TRBJ1-4 | TRBV28 | TRBD1 | CASSSGTELFF | TGTGCCAGCAGTTCCGGGACAGAACTGTTTTTT
NA | TRBJ1-6 | TRBV4-1 | TRBD1 | CASSQRGQGLLGDNSPLHF | TGCGCCAGCAGCCAGAGAGGACAGGGGCTCCTTGGCGACAATTCACCCCTCCACTTT
few | TRBJ1-6 | TRBV27 | TRBD1 | CASSLSDRGSSPLHF | TGTGCCAGCAGTTTGTCCGACAGGGGAAGTTCACCCCTCCACTTT
once | TRBJ2-7 | TRBV7-2 | TRBD1 | CASSSSGQGSREQYF | TGTGCCAGCAGCTCCTCGGGACAGGGTTCTCGCGAGCAGTACTTC
NA | TRBJ2-6 | TRBV28 | TRBD1 | CASSSNRGRSAGANVLTF | TGTGCCAGCAGTTCGAACAGGGGGCGCAGTGCTGGGGCCAACGTCCTGACTTTC
NA | TRBJ1-3 | TRBV6-6 | NA | CAIQDRTSSGNTIYF | TGTGCCATCCAGGACAGAACCAGCTCTGGAAACACCATATATTTT
once | TRBJ2-1 | TRBV24-1 | NA | CATSDSRLSSYNEQFF | TGTGCCACCAGTGATTCAAGATTGAGCTCCTACAATGAGCAGTTCTTC
NA | TRBJ1-5 | TRBV28 | NA | CASSFSQSNQPQHF | TGTGCCAGCAGTTTTTCGCAGAGCAATCAGCCCCAGCATTTT
NA | TRBJ2-7 | TRBV10-3 | TRBD2 | CAISGGLAGWSYEQYF | TGTGCCATCAGTGGGGGACTAGCGGGATGGTCTTACGAGCAGTACTTC
few | TRBJ1-2 | TRBV19 | TRBD1 | CASIQPSDRGGNYGYTF | TGTGCCAGTATCCAACCAAGTGACAGGGGCGGAAACTATGGCTACACCTTC
NA | TRBJ2-7 | TRBV7-8 | NA | CASSYGRGATAEQYF | TGTGCCAGCAGCTATGGCAGGGGGGCCACGGCGGAGCAGTACTTC
NA | TRBJ1-4 | TRBV27 | NA | CASSARQFANEKLFF | TGTGCCAGCAGTGCCAGACAGTTCGCCAATGAAAAACTGTTTTTT